The clone carrying this TCR beta chain has ten or more counts. The library protocol tagged individual cDNA molecules with unique molecular identifiers. MiXCR, applied by TCRdb to the 5' RACE reads, yields one record per CDR3 protein. The sample has 45,000 or so distinct CDR3 sequences, around 6.1% seen once; the top ten hold around 12%. The sample originates from a study of early T cells in non-severe SARS-CoV-2 infection. On the study more broadly: The chains were unpaired, and the sequenced material was bulk RNA from unsorted whole blood.

V was trimmed by 0 bases and J by 3 bases, leaving 4 bases between them. The CDR3 is 12 amino acids. Germline assignment: CDR1 SGHRS and CDR2 YFSETQ. This rearrangement joins TRBV5-1 to TRBJ2-7; D not resolved. Source material: whole blood. This TCR was sampled from an adult who was a healthcare worker with PCR-confirmed SARS-CoV-2 infection or an uninfected control (not recorded which). DNA for the CDR3: TGCGCCAGCAGCTTGGACGGCTACGAGCAGTACTTC. Translating it yields CASSLDGYEQYF.